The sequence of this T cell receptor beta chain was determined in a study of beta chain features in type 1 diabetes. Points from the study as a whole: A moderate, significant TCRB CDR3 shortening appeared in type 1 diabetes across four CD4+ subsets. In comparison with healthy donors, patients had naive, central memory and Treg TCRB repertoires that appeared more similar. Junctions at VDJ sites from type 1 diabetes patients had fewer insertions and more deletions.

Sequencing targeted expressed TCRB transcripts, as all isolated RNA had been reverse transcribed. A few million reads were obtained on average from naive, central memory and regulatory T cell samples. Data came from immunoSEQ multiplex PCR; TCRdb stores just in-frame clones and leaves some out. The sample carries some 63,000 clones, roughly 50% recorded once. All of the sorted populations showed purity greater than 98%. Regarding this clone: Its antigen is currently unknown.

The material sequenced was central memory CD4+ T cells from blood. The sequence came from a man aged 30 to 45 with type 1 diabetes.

CDR3 loop: CASSISAGPPYEQYF. The CDR3 DNA reads as TGTGCCAGCAGTATCTCGGCGGGGCCCCCCTACGAGCAGTACTTC. The chain combines TRBV6-5 with TRBJ2-7; the D gene is possibly TRBD2 (6 bases). Germline loops: CDR1 MNHEY, CDR2 SVGAGI. Trimming removed 5 bases from V and 2 bases from J, with 16 bases in between. The CDR3 is 15 residues long.